This is a list of T cell receptor beta chains from one sample in a study of Ad26.COV2.S vaccination and SARS-CoV-2 variants. Clones were sequenced by immunoSEQ multiplex PCR, and TCRdb holds only the in-frame ones, with some missing. Of about 350,000 clones detected, approximately 90% appear once; the ten largest clones hold about 4.6%. The material sequenced was peripheral blood, taken in a trial of Ad26.COV2.S vaccine versus placebo. These receptors originate from a person between 18 and 59 years old who received the Ad26.COV2.S COVID-19 vaccine or a placebo. Each CDR3 is given with its conserved first and last residue. Each record gives: CDR3 DNA, CDR3 protein, J gene, D gene, clone size, CDR3 length, V gene. A D gene is named only where the DNA matches it firmly. Expanded clones get a size class; other rows say once, few or many, or leave the size out.

CDR3nt: TGTGCCAGCAGATCCCCCTTGACGCAGTATTTT
CDR3aa: CASRSPLTQYF
j_gene: TRBJ2-3
d_gene: -
abundance: -
len: 11
v_gene: TRBV28

CDR3nt: TGCAGCGTTGCGGGGGGACAGGGTGTAGGTGGAAACACCATATATTTT
CDR3aa: CSVAGGQGVGGNTIYF
j_gene: TRBJ1-3
d_gene: TRBD1
abundance: few
len: 16
v_gene: TRBV29-1

CDR3nt: TGCGCCAGCAGCCAAGAAGAGGACAGGGGTTACGATAATGAAAAACTGTTTTTT
CDR3aa: CASSQEEDRGYDNEKLFF
j_gene: TRBJ1-4
d_gene: TRBD1
abundance: -
len: 18
v_gene: TRBV4-1

CDR3nt: TGTGCCAGCAGTTTTATGAAGACAGAGCAGTTCTTC
CDR3aa: CASSFMKTEQFF
j_gene: TRBJ2-1
d_gene: -
abundance: -
len: 12
v_gene: TRBV28

CDR3nt: TGTGCCAGCAGCCGGGACGGACCGTCCTATGGCTACACCTTC
CDR3aa: CASSRDGPSYGYTF
j_gene: TRBJ1-2
d_gene: -
abundance: few
len: 14
v_gene: TRBV7-9

CDR3nt: TGTGCCAGCAGTGTTTCCCGGGCAGGGAGGAACACTGAAGCTTTCTTT
CDR3aa: CASSVSRAGRNTEAFF
j_gene: TRBJ1-1
d_gene: -
abundance: -
len: 16
v_gene: TRBV2

CDR3nt: TGTGCCAGCAGTTACCGGGGGGGGAGCACCGGGGAGCTGTTTTTT
CDR3aa: CASSYRGGSTGELFF
j_gene: TRBJ2-2
d_gene: TRBD2
abundance: -
len: 15
v_gene: TRBV6-2/TRBV6-3

CDR3nt: TGTGCCAGTAGTATAAGCAAGGGCTATGGCTACACCTTC
CDR3aa: CASSISKGYGYTF
j_gene: TRBJ1-2
d_gene: -
abundance: -
len: 13
v_gene: TRBV19

CDR3nt: TGTGCCAGTAACCGCGGACAGAGCACAGATACGCAGTATTTT
CDR3aa: CASNRGQSTDTQYF
j_gene: TRBJ2-3
d_gene: -
abundance: few
len: 14
v_gene: TRBV19

CDR3nt: TGTGCCACCAGCAGAGTTCTGGGCCAAAATCAGCCCCAGCATTTT
CDR3aa: CATSRVLGQNQPQHF
j_gene: TRBJ1-5
d_gene: -
abundance: -
len: 15
v_gene: TRBV15

CDR3nt: TGCGCCAGCAGCCCCCGGGACAGGGGCGACTATGGCTACACCTTC
CDR3aa: CASSPRDRGDYGYTF
j_gene: TRBJ1-2
d_gene: TRBD1
abundance: -
len: 15
v_gene: TRBV5-1

CDR3nt: TGTGCCAGCAGCGCTACTAGCGGGAGAGGCAATGAGCAGTTCTTC
CDR3aa: CASSATSGRGNEQFF
j_gene: TRBJ2-1
d_gene: TRBD2
abundance: -
len: 15
v_gene: TRBV7-9

CDR3nt: TGTGCCAGCAGCAACAGGGGGCTGTCAACCAAAAACATTCAGTACTTC
CDR3aa: CASSNRGLSTKNIQYF
j_gene: TRBJ2-4
d_gene: TRBD1
abundance: -
len: 16
v_gene: TRBV28

CDR3nt: TGTGCCAGCAGCTTAGCGGCTAGCGGGAGTCTTGAGCAGTTCTTC
CDR3aa: CASSLAASGSLEQFF
j_gene: TRBJ2-1
d_gene: TRBD2
abundance: -
len: 15
v_gene: TRBV7-8

CDR3nt: TGTGCCAGCAGTTCGGGCCGTCACCTTTCTAACTATGGCTACACCTTC
CDR3aa: CASSSGRHLSNYGYTF
j_gene: TRBJ1-2
d_gene: -
abundance: -
len: 16
v_gene: TRBV6-6

CDR3nt: TGTGCCATCAGTGTCGCGGGAGGCCGCAATGAGCAGTTCTTC
CDR3aa: CAISVAGGRNEQFF
j_gene: TRBJ2-1
d_gene: TRBD2
abundance: once
len: 14
v_gene: TRBV10-3

CDR3nt: TGTGCCAGCAGCTCACCGGGACGGGACAACTATGGCTACACCTTC
CDR3aa: CASSSPGRDNYGYTF
j_gene: TRBJ1-2
d_gene: -
abundance: -
len: 15
v_gene: TRBV3-1/TRBV3-2

CDR3nt: TGCGCCAGCTCATCTAGCGGGAGCACGAGGGAGCAGTACTTC
CDR3aa: CASSSSGSTREQYF
j_gene: TRBJ2-7
d_gene: TRBD2
abundance: few
len: 14
v_gene: TRBV5-1

CDR3nt: TGTGCCAGTAGTCCCCATCGGACAGGGATGAACACTGAAGCTTTCTTT
CDR3aa: CASSPHRTGMNTEAFF
j_gene: TRBJ1-1
d_gene: TRBD1
abundance: -
len: 16
v_gene: TRBV19

CDR3nt: TGTGCCAGCAGCTTCTTAGGGTCCTCTGGAAACACCATATATTTT
CDR3aa: CASSFLGSSGNTIYF
j_gene: TRBJ1-3
d_gene: -
abundance: -
len: 15
v_gene: TRBV5-5

CDR3nt: TGTGCCATCAGTGCAGCGATAGGGGACTACGAGCAGTACTTC
CDR3aa: CAISAAIGDYEQYF
j_gene: TRBJ2-7
d_gene: -
abundance: -
len: 14
v_gene: TRBV10-3

CDR3nt: TGTGCCAGCAGGGACATCGTCTCTGGGGCCAACGTCCTGACTTTC
CDR3aa: CASRDIVSGANVLTF
j_gene: TRBJ2-6
d_gene: -
abundance: -
len: 15
v_gene: TRBV2